This TCR beta chain was retrieved from a study of CD8+ T cells in alopecia areata. V gave up 4 bases and J gave up 1 base, with 10 bases separating them. The CDR3 consists of 13 residues. CDR1 GTSNPN and CDR2 SVGIG come from the germline V gene (reference sequence). RNA was isolated and reverse transcribed to cDNA, the sequencing template. Clones were sequenced by immunoSEQ multiplex PCR, and TCRdb holds only the in-frame ones, with some missing. In the table there are roughly 250,000 clones, around 67% of which are singletons. The TCR comes from a human donor with alopecia areata. V gene TRBV30 combines with J gene TRBJ2-5, with D hard to call. This sample comprised CD4+ T cells sorted from blood, obtained at week 0. Written as DNA, the CDR3 is TGTGCCTGGAACTTCGCGTTCCAAGAGACCCAGTACTTC. Its protein product is CAWNFAFQETQYF.